A single sample is the source of the 17 T cell receptor beta chains below, sequenced in a study of blood T cell repertoires in COVID-19. Using immunoSEQ multiplex PCR, the repertoire was profiled, and TCRdb retains in-frame clones only, with some absent. The data hold under 200,000 clones, with roughly nine tenths observed a single time. The sequenced material came from PBMCs or T cells enriched from blood (not recorded which). The receptor source for this set is a woman in her 40s in a cohort exposed to, infected with or recovered from COVID-19 (not recorded which).

The rearrangement uses TRBV6-2 or TRBV6-3 and TRBJ1-4; possibly TRBD1 for D (5 bases). The CDR3 has 18 residues. Deletions cut 5 bases from V and 0 bases from J, with 19 bases between. CDR1 is MNHEY and CDR2 is SVGEGT in the germline V gene. This CDR3 reads CASSARQGALTTNEKLFF. For the CDR3, the DNA is TGTGCCAGCAGTGCGCGCCAAGGGGCTCTCACAACTAATGAAAAACTGTTTTTT.

This chain connects TRBV11-2 to TRBJ1-2; perhaps TRBD1 as D (6 bases). In germline, CDR1 is SGHAT, CDR2 FQNNGV. The CDR3 consists of 12 residues. The ends were cut back, 4 bases at V and 6 bases at J, with 9 bases in the middle. Here the CDR3 DNA reads TGTGCCAGCAGCTCCGAGGGGGATGGCTACACCTTC. Protein sequence: CASSSEGDGYTF.

The rearrangement uses TRBV6-2 or TRBV6-3 and TRBJ1-5; 7 nucleotides align to TRBD1. The germline V gene encodes CDR1 MNHEY and CDR2 SVGEGT. The CDR3 spans 13 residues. J lost 9 bases, V lost 6 bases, and 8 bases had no gene match. The CDR3 here is CASSRDSFRPQHF. CDR3 nucleotides: TGTGCCAGCAGCCGGGACAGTTTTAGGCCCCAGCATTTT.

The V gene is TRBV23-1, the J gene TRBJ2-7; 7 nucleotides align to TRBD1. TRBV23-1 carries the ORF label, with uncertain function. V lost 0 bases, J lost 3 bases, and 8 bases stayed unmatched. This CDR3 contains 16 residues. This CDR3 is CASSQSEQGKFYEQYF. Here the CDR3 DNA reads TGCGCCAGCAGTCAATCGGAACAGGGGAAGTTCTACGAGCAGTACTTC.

This clone came up a few times. The rearrangement uses TRBV11-2 and TRBJ2-1, with TRBD2 matching over 15 bases. The CDR3 runs 17 residues. The V gene end was trimmed by 11 bases and the J gene end by 0 bases; junction bases not matched to a gene: 8. In germline, CDR1 is SGHAT, CDR2 FQNNGV. The CDR3 protein is CAVQGLAGGYSYNEQFF. In DNA form, the CDR3 reads TGTGCCGTCCAGGGACTAGCGGGGGGTTACTCCTACAATGAGCAGTTCTTC. Full variable domain (missing parts from reference TRBV11-2 and TRBJ2-1): EAGVAQSPRYKIIEKRQSVAFWCNPISGHATLYWYQQILGQGPKLLIQFQNNGVVDDSQLPKDRFSAERLKGVDSTLKIQPAKLEDSAVYLCAVQGLAGGYSYNEQFFGPGTRLTVL.

The CDR3 spells CASSLTSSYEQYF. The DNA of the CDR3 is TGTGCCAGCAGTCTGACTAGCTCCTACGAGCAGTACTTC. The rearrangement joins TRBV6-5 to TRBJ2-7; possibly TRBD2 for D (6 bases). The germline gives CDR1 MNHEY, CDR2 SVGAGI. The V and J ends lost 5 bases and 0 bases respectively, with 8 bases between them. The CDR3 sequence is 13 residues long.

CDR3 nucleotides: TGTGCCAGCAGCCAGGGAGCGGGAGGGTGGAATGAGCAGTTCTTC. Translation: CASSQGAGGWNEQFF. This rearrangement joins TRBV11-2 to TRBJ2-1; 10 nucleotides line up with TRBD2. V was clipped by 5 bases and J by 7 bases; unmatched bases: 8. The CDR3 has 15 residues. Germline values: CDR1 SGHAT, CDR2 FQNNGV.

This chain uses TRBV10-3 with TRBJ2-7; 13 positions match TRBD2. In germline, CDR1 is ENHRY, CDR2 SYGVKD. This CDR3 region has 13 residues. V dropped 8 bases and J dropped 6; count of bases not matched to a gene: 4. This CDR3 reads CAIRTSGSSEQYF. CDR3 nucleotides: TGTGCCATCCGGACTAGCGGGAGCTCCGAGCAGTACTTC.

The rearrangement uses TRBV27 and TRBJ1-1; 8 bases fit TRBD1. Germline CDR1 is MNHEY and CDR2 is SMNVEV (reference sequence). V shed 0 bases and J 1 base; nucleotides not matched to a gene: 4. CDR3 length: 16 residues. The CDR3 DNA is TGTGCCAGCAGTTTATCCAGGGGGCGGAGGAACACTGAAGCTTTCTTT. Amino acid sequence: CASSLSRGRRNTEAFF.

The chain is built from TRBV27 and TRBJ2-3; TRBD2 is a possible D gene (6 bases). The V gene's germline CDR1 is MNHEY and CDR2 SMNVEV (reference sequence). The V gene lost 3 bases and the J gene lost 6 bases, with 13 bases spanning the gap. This CDR3 contains 14 residues. The chain's CDR3 is CASSFGHRGDTQYF. For the CDR3, the DNA is TGTGCCAGCAGTTTCGGACACCGGGGGGATACGCAGTATTTT.

The CDR3 nucleotides read TGTGCCAGCAGCTTCCGGGGGGCGGTCACCGGGGAGCTGTTTTTT. This gives the protein CASSFRGAVTGELFF. The chain links TRBV7-9 to TRBJ2-2; TRBD2 is a possible D gene (7 bases). This CDR3 comprises 15 residues. The V gene's germline CDR1 is SEHNR and CDR2 FQNEAQ (reference sequence). V was trimmed by 3 bases and J by 4 bases, leaving 12 bases between them.

This chain connects TRBV3-1 (or the pseudogene TRBV3-2) to TRBJ2-7; D is possibly TRBD1 (6 bases). The CDR3 covers 13 residues. The V end lost 2 bases, the J end lost 6 bases, and 11 bases lay between the germline ends. Germline values: CDR1 LGHDT, CDR2 YNNKEL (reference sequence). The CDR3 region has the DNA TGTGCCAGCAGCCAACACTCCAGGGGCGAGCAGTACTTC. Translation: CASSQHSRGEQYF.

CDR3 protein: CASSSLDRESSGANVLTF. CDR3 DNA sequence: TGTGCCAGTAGTAGTCTGGACAGGGAAAGCTCTGGGGCCAACGTCCTGACTTTC. The rearrangement uses TRBV19 and TRBJ2-6, with TRBD1 matching over 8 bases. V lost 4 bases, J lost 0 bases, and 8 bases stayed unmatched. Germline V gene data show CDR1 as LNHDA and CDR2 as SQIVND (reference sequence). The CDR3 contains 18 residues. The entire variable domain, with the rest obtained from reference TRBV19 and TRBJ2-6, is as follows: DGGITQSPKYLFRKEGQNVTLSCEQNLNHDAMYWYRQDPGQGLRLIYYSQIVNDFQKGDIAEGYSVSREKKESFPLTVTSAQKNPTAFYLCASSSLDRESSGANVLTFGAGSRLTVL.

Only one count was recorded for this clone. The CDR3 region is CSVSPGGDYEQYF. CDR3 in DNA: TGCAGCGTTTCCCCAGGGGGCGACTACGAGCAGTACTTC. This chain links TRBV29-1 with TRBJ2-7, with 8 nucleotides matching TRBD1. This CDR3 comprises 13 residues. Germline lookup yields CDR1 SQVTM and CDR2 ANQGSEA. V shed 5 bases and J 3 bases; nucleotides not matched to a gene: 6.

This chain uses TRBV9 with TRBJ2-3; TRBD2 is a possible D gene (5 bases). The CDR3 has 15 residues. Trimming shortened V by 0 bases and J by 6 bases, and 14 bases separated the two germline ends. Per the germline V gene, CDR1 is SGDLS and CDR2 is YYNGEE. The CDR3 sequence: CASSVVGTDYDTQYF. Here the CDR3 DNA reads TGTGCCAGCAGCGTAGTAGGAACAGACTATGATACGCAGTATTTT.

This clone was found a few times. The gene calls are TRBV20-1 and TRBJ2-3; TRBD2 is a possible D gene (5 bases). CDR1 and CDR2 from the germline V gene are DFQATT and SNEGSKA (reference sequence). This CDR3 region has 12 residues. Trimming removed 3 bases at V and 12 bases at J, with 16 bases between. The CDR3 loop is CSASMGGQVQYF. In DNA form, the CDR3 reads TGCAGTGCTAGTATGGGCGGGCAGGTCCAGTATTTT.

Worth noting for this clone: Additional DNA sequences in this sample encode the identical CDR3. The J gene is TRBJ1-4, the V gene TRBV5-1, with TRBD1 identical over 7 bases. Unmatched junction bases numbered 1, after V lost 0 bases and J lost 8 bases. The CDR3 extends over 13 amino acids. The germline gives CDR1 SGHRS, CDR2 YFSETQ. CDR3 amino acids: CASSLGTGEKLFF. The CDR3 DNA reads as TGCGCCAGCAGCTTGGGGACAGGAGAAAAACTGTTTTTT.